Shown below are 13 T cell receptor beta chains from a single sample sequenced in a study of T cell repertoires in cytomegalovirus infection. One entry per CDR3 protein results from TCRdb running MiXCR on the reads. The repertoire holds hundreds of thousands of distinct CDR3 sequences, 33% seen once, with about 20% in the top ten. No antigen has been assigned to these receptors. The sample here was cultured PBMCs, taken from culture after CMV antigen stimulation. The receptors were sampled from a human donor in good health (CMV status not recorded). Some clones in this sample may be carry-over from other donors' samples.

The gene calls are TRBV7-9 and TRBJ2-7; D might be TRBD2 (5 bases). V lost 1 base to trimming and J lost 3 bases, with 10 bases between them. CDR1 SEHNR and CDR2 FQNEAQ come from the germline V gene (reference sequence). There are 14 residues in the CDR3. CDR3 sequence (DNA): TGTGCCAGCAGCTTAGTAACGGGGTTCTACGAGCAGTACTTC. Translated, it gives CASSLVTGFYEQYF.

This clonotype was picked up a small number of times. This sequence joins TRBV27 and TRBJ2-3; TRBD1 is a possible D gene (6 bases). Germline V gene sequence: CDR1 MNHEY, CDR2 SMNVEV (reference sequence). CDR3 length equals 14 residues. V was shortened by 1 base and J by 4 bases, with 9 bases between the two germline ends. CDR3 residues: CASSLLQGSDTQYF. CDR3 coding DNA: TGTGCCAGCAGTTTATTGCAGGGGTCAGATACGCAGTATTTT.

This clonotype was counted a few times. V and J are TRBV5-1 and TRBJ2-5, with 9 bases identical to TRBD2. The CDR3 is 17 residues long. Germline-derived CDR1 and CDR2 are SGHRS and YFSETQ. With V trimmed by 2 bases and J by 0 bases, 8 bases remained unmatched. The CDR3 DNA is TGCGCCAGCAGCTTCCGTCCTAGCGGGGAGTACCAAGAGACCCAGTACTTC. Its protein product is CASSFRPSGEYQETQYF.

The chain uses TRBV7-9 and TRBJ1-1; 7 bases align to TRBD1. The V gene end was trimmed by 7 bases and the J gene end by 1 base; junction bases not matched to a gene: 12. The CDR3 sequence is 16 residues long. Looked up from germline, CDR1 is SEHNR and CDR2 is FQNEAQ (reference sequence). The CDR3 loop reads CASISATSGGNTEAFF. The CDR3 region has the DNA TGTGCCAGCATTTCCGCTACTTCAGGGGGGAACACTGAAGCTTTCTTT.

This rearrangement joins TRBV11-2 to TRBJ2-1, with no clear D. CDR3 length equals 14 residues. V was pared by 2 bases and J by 5 bases, with 10 bases between. CDR1 and CDR2 (germline): SGHAT, FQNNGV. This CDR3 reads CASSLSMWDNEQFF. DNA of the CDR3: TGTGCCAGCAGCTTAAGCATGTGGGACAATGAGCAGTTCTTC.

This clonotype was seen only a few times. The chain carries TRBV28 and TRBJ2-7; D might be TRBD1 (6 bases). Germline V gene data show CDR1 as MDHEN and CDR2 as SYDVKM. The CDR3 has 13 residues. V shed 9 bases and J shed 2 bases, with 14 bases lying between them. CDR3 nucleotides: TGTGCCAGTTTAACGGGACAAACCTACGAGCAGTACTTC. Protein sequence: CASLTGQTYEQYF.

This clonotype was observed a few times. J is TRBJ1-2 and V is TRBV19, with TRBD1 matching 7 bases. The V and J ends lost 6 bases and 2 bases, in that order; junction bases with no gene match: 6. The CDR3 runs 14 residues. Germline CDR1 reads LNHDA; CDR2 reads SQIVND (reference sequence). CDR3 residues: CASRDRNGNYGYTF. In DNA, the CDR3 is TGTGCCAGTAGGGACAGGAACGGCAACTATGGCTACACCTTC.

This chain uses TRBV12-3 or TRBV12-4 with TRBJ2-5, with D maybe TRBD1 (5 bases). Trimming removed 4 bases from V and 5 bases from J, with 11 bases in between. This CDR3 is built from 13 residues. The CDR3 sequence: CASSWQGSETQYF. The CDR3 nucleotides read TGTGCCAGCAGTTGGCAGGGCAGCGAGACCCAGTACTTC.

This clonotype was observed a few times. The chain couples TRBV5-5 to TRBJ1-5; possibly TRBD1 for D (5 bases). The CDR3 extends over 16 amino acids. CDR1 SGHKS and CDR2 YYEKEE come from the germline V gene (reference sequence). V was pared by 4 bases and J by 2 bases, with 16 bases between. CDR3 amino acids: CASSGPQDLGNQPQHF. Written as DNA, the CDR3 is TGTGCCAGCAGCGGCCCACAGGATTTAGGCAATCAGCCCCAGCATTTT.

This clonotype was seen only a few times. The rearrangement links TRBV7-2 to TRBJ2-5, with D perhaps matching TRBD1 (5 bases). V dropped 0 bases and J dropped 4 bases, with 15 bases sitting between them. Germline lookup yields CDR1 SGHTA and CDR2 FQGNSA. The CDR3 has 16 amino acids. The CDR3 bases are TGTGCCAGCAGCTTAGCAACCCGGACACCAGTAGAGACCCAGTACTTC. Protein: CASSLATRTPVETQYF.

The V call is TRBV11-2, the J call TRBJ1-2; D remains unclear. The germline gives CDR1 SGHAT, CDR2 FQNNGV. Trimming took off 2 bases at V and 3 bases at J, with 16 bases between the two ends. The CDR3 runs 16 residues. The CDR3 here is CASSLTSAGRHYGYTF. The CDR3 DNA is TGTGCCAGCAGCTTAACGTCGGCGGGCAGACACTATGGCTACACCTTC. The complete variable domain, with remaining parts taken from reference TRBV11-2 and TRBJ1-2, reads EAGVAQSPRYKIIEKRQSVAFWCNPISGHATLYWYQQILGQGPKLLIQFQNNGVVDDSQLPKDRFSAERLKGVDSTLKIQPAKLEDSAVYLCASSLTSAGRHYGYTFGSGTRLTVV.

The V gene is TRBV20-1, the J gene TRBJ1-3; D is uncertain. V lost 1 base and J lost 4, with 8 bases in between. Germline V gene sequence: CDR1 DFQATT, CDR2 SNEGSKA (reference sequence). This CDR3 comprises 13 residues. CDR3 protein: CSARARVGNTIYF. The CDR3, as DNA: TGCAGTGCTAGAGCAAGGGTCGGAAACACCATATATTTT.

V and J are TRBV19 and TRBJ1-5; D gene ambiguous. CDR3 length: 14 amino acids. The germline V gene has CDR1 LNHDA and CDR2 SQIVND (reference sequence). The ends were cut back, 5 bases at V and 7 bases at J, with 15 bases in the middle. CDR3 bases: TGTGCCAGTAGTCCCCGGGCCAGCGGACAGCCCCAGCATTTT. Its translation is CASSPRASGQPQHF.